Following are 3 T cell receptor beta chains from one sample sequenced in a study of OX40 agonist ivuxolimab in advanced cancers. The table came from immunoSEQ multiplex PCR; TCRdb's copy has only in-frame clones and leaves some out. Of about 8,000 clones listed, 90% are singletons. The sequenced sample was CD4+ or CD8+ T cells sorted from blood, obtained in a trial of the OX40 agonist ivuxolimab. These receptor sequences come from an adult with an advanced solid tumor such as melanoma, head and neck, liver or kidney cancer.

The V and J genes are TRBV29-1 and TRBJ1-1, with D maybe TRBD1 (5 bases). Trimming removed 6 bases from V and 3 bases from J, with 20 bases in between. Germline lookup yields CDR1 SQVTM and CDR2 ANQGSEA. The CDR3 has 15 amino acids. The chain's CDR3 is CSVAGRGGLDTEAFF. The CDR3 DNA sequence: TGCAGCGTAGCGGGGCGAGGAGGACTGGACACTGAAGCTTTCTTT.

This chain uses TRBV19 with TRBJ2-3; possibly TRBD2 for D (6 bases). The germline gives CDR1 LNHDA, CDR2 SQIVND (reference sequence). Trimming cost V 5 bases and J 2 bases, with 26 bases left between them. The CDR3 covers 19 residues. CDR3 DNA sequence: TGTGCCAGTAGTTCCCATGCCCCGGGACTCCTCCCTAACACAGATACGCAGTATTTT. This sequence encodes CASSSHAPGLLPNTDTQYF.

This clone was detected once. This chain uses TRBV29-1 with TRBJ1-2; 11 nucleotides match TRBD1. V lost 2 bases, J lost 2 bases, and 10 bases stayed unmatched. Germline lookup yields CDR1 SQVTM and CDR2 ANQGSEA. This CDR3 comprises 17 residues. The CDR3 sequence is CSVESPRDRGTNYGYTF. CDR3 sequence (DNA): TGCAGCGTTGAAAGTCCCCGGGACAGGGGGACCAACTATGGCTACACCTTC.